These 5 T cell receptor beta chains share one sample of origin, sequenced in a study of blood T cells in healthy people across ages. Then a second PCR, running about 6 to 12 cycles, was carried out with a sample-barcoded 5' primer and a J-beta primer mix. TCRdb ran MiXCR on the 5' RACE reads and lists one entry per CDR3 protein. The sample has approximately 580,000 distinct CDR3 sequences; around 24% are singletons. The sample was also linked to a second study, of T cells of mothers and their children.

The sequenced sample consisted of blood. Source of these receptors: a boy between 10 and 17 years old in good health.

This clonotype has a handful of counts. CDR3 protein: CSARWAGGSNEQFF. CDR3 in DNA: TGCAGTGCTAGATGGGCAGGGGGCTCAAATGAGCAGTTCTTC. The chain combines TRBV20-1 with TRBJ2-5; 8 bases agree with TRBD1. The J call may be wrong; the DNA end is better matched by TRBJ2-1. The CDR3 consists of 14 residues. Germline-derived CDR1 and CDR2 are DFQATT and SNEGSKA (reference sequence).

As DNA, the CDR3 is TGTGCCAGCAGTGGAGTTAGTCCAGGCCCTGGACCTGCCAAAAACATTCAGTACTTC. It yields the protein CASSGVSPGPGPAKNIQYF. This chain joins TRBV12-3 or TRBV12-4 and TRBJ2-4; D gene unclear. The CDR3 loop spans 19 amino acids. V lost 5 bases, J lost 1 base, and 24 bases lay in between.

This clonotype occurred a few times. The V call is TRBV15, the J call TRBJ2-7; D may be TRBD1 (6 bases). Germline V lookup: CDR1 LNHNV, CDR2 YYDKDF (reference sequence). The CDR3 contains 17 residues. V lost 3 bases and J lost 2, with 20 bases in between. The chain's CDR3 is CATSRDTPTGQTYEQYF. The CDR3 coding sequence is TGTGCCACCAGCAGGGATACTCCGACAGGACAGACCTACGAGCAGTACTTC.

The rearrangement joins TRBV11-2 to TRBJ2-2; D unresolved. The CDR3 spans 16 residues. Germline V gene lookup returns CDR1 SGHAT and CDR2 FQNNGV. The V gene lost 5 bases and the J gene lost 2 bases, with 15 bases spanning the gap. This CDR3 reads CASSLLSGSNTGELFF. CDR3 nucleotide sequence: TGTGCCAGCAGCCTACTATCCGGGTCTAACACCGGGGAGCTGTTTTTT.

The chain uses TRBV30 and TRBJ2-2; D gene ambiguous. CDR1 GTSNPN and CDR2 SVGIG come from the germline V gene (reference sequence). The CDR3 covers 12 residues. The V end lost 1 base, the J end lost 5 bases, and 5 bases lay between the germline ends. This chain's CDR3 is CAWSDRTGELFF. The CDR3 DNA is TGTGCCTGGAGTGATAGGACCGGGGAGCTGTTTTTT.